The 21 T cell receptor beta chains presented below share a single source sample, sequenced in a study of T cell responses to AZD1222 COVID-19 vaccine. Clones were read by immunoSEQ multiplex PCR, and TCRdb kept only the in-frame ones, dropping some. The sample carries 130,000 to 150,000 clones, about nine tenths recorded once. The specimen comprised peripheral blood, sampled on day 0 of AZD1222 vaccination. Source of these receptors: an adult in good health.

The chain combines TRBV18 with TRBJ1-5; D possibly corresponds to TRBD1 (5 bases). The V end lost 0 bases, the J end lost 1 base, and 13 bases lay between the germline ends. CDR1 is KGHSH and CDR2 is LQKENI in the germline V gene. The length of the CDR3 is 17 residues. CDR3 loop: CASSPPSAQGSNQPQHF. CDR3 nucleotides: TGTGCCAGCTCACCACCATCCGCCCAGGGCAGCAATCAGCCCCAGCATTTT.

The chain has TRBV5-1 and TRBJ1-1; 9 bases agree with TRBD1. The CDR3 consists of 14 residues. Losses at the gene ends were 6 bases for V and 4 bases for J; bases not matched to a gene: 7. CDR1 is SGHRS, CDR2 YFSETQ, per germline. CDR3 coding DNA: TGCGCCAGCACTGACGGGACAGGGCCCACTGAAGCTTTCTTT. It yields the protein CASTDGTGPTEAFF.

This clone was picked up one time. The J gene is TRBJ2-7, the V gene TRBV29-1; no clear D. The germline V and J ends were trimmed by 5 bases and 1 base, with 9 bases remaining between them. CDR3 length: 12 residues. Germline CDR1 and CDR2: SQVTM and ANQGSEA. The CDR3 region has the DNA TGCAGCGTTTCTTTGGAGTCCTACGAGCAGTACTTC. Translation: CSVSLESYEQYF.

J is TRBJ2-7 and V is TRBV4-1, with TRBD2 matching over 10 bases. This CDR3 spans 15 amino acids. V trimming: 1 base; J trimming: 3 bases; junction bases outside the gene matches: 3. In germline, CDR1 is MGHRA, CDR2 YSYEKL. The CDR3: CASSQGGLAVYEQYF. The CDR3 DNA sequence: TGCGCCAGCAGCCAAGGAGGACTAGCGGTCTACGAGCAGTACTTC.

This chain uses TRBV2 with TRBJ1-2, with D uncertain. Germline V CDR1 and CDR2: SNHLY, FYNNEI. Trimming took 5 bases from V and 7 from J, leaving 14 bases between them. This CDR3 is 13 amino acids long. The CDR3 region is CASSPLGSGGYTF. The CDR3 region has the DNA TGTGCCAGCAGTCCCCTGGGGAGCGGTGGCTACACCTTC. The variable domain in full, with the rest retrieved from reference TRBV2 and TRBJ1-2, is EPEVTQTPSHQVTQMGQEVILRCVPISNHLYFYWYRQILGQKVEFLVSFYNNEISEKSEIFDDQFSVERPDGSNFTLKIRSTKLEDSAMYFCASSPLGSGGYTFGSGTRLTVV.

This chain uses TRBV12-2 with TRBJ1-6; TRBD1 is taken as the D call from the table, unchecked against the DNA. TRBV12-2 is given as a pseudogene. The CDR3 totals 15 residues. CDR3 loop: CASRPRWVSHSPLHF. As DNA, the CDR3 is TGTGCAAGTCGCCCCAGGTGGGTGAGCCATTCACCCCTCCACTTT.

The V call is TRBV30, the J call TRBJ1-5; D might be TRBD1 (5 bases). With 0 bases removed from V and 7 bases from J, the gap between germline ends came to 13 bases. Germline V gives CDR1 GTSNPN, CDR2 SVGIG (reference sequence). The CDR3 runs to 14 residues. CDR3 in DNA: TGTGCCTGGAGTGTAATAGCAGGGCGGCAGCCCCAGCATTTT. Translated: CAWSVIAGRQPQHF.

This chain connects TRBV15 to TRBJ1-5; D call uncertain. This CDR3 region has 13 residues. The V gene's germline CDR1 is LNHNV and CDR2 YYDKDF (reference sequence). V was clipped by 5 bases and J by 6 bases, with 11 bases between them. CDR3 region: CATSALMSQPQHF. The CDR3 DNA reads TGTGCCACCAGCGCGTTGATGAGTCAGCCCCAGCATTTT. The whole variable domain, filled in from reference TRBV15 and TRBJ1-5, reads DAMVIQNPRYQVTQFGKPVTLSCSQTLNHNVMYWYQQKSSQAPKLLFHYYDKDFNNEADTPDNFQSRRPNTSFCFLDIRSPGLGDTAMYLCATSALMSQPQHFGDGTRLSIL.

The chain joins TRBV3-1 (or the pseudogene TRBV3-2) to TRBJ2-5, with D perhaps matching TRBD1 (7 bases). Trimming removed 8 bases at V and 1 base at J, with 17 bases between. The CDR3 length is 15 residues. The V gene's germline CDR1 is LGHDT and CDR2 YNNKEL (reference sequence). The CDR3 nucleotides are TGTGCCAGCGGACCCGGGGGACAGCCCCAAGAGACCCAGTACTTC. This translates into CASGPGGQPQETQYF.

The gene calls are TRBV9 and TRBJ2-5; 8 nucleotides line up with TRBD2. The V segment lost 3 bases and the J segment 2 bases; nucleotides outside the gene matches: 6. From germline, CDR1 is SGDLS and CDR2 YYNGEE. This CDR3 is built from 15 residues. CDR3 sequence reads: CASSAQRGRQETQYF. The CDR3 DNA is TGTGCCAGCAGCGCCCAGCGGGGGCGACAAGAGACCCAGTACTTC.

This clone appeared once. The genes are TRBV19 and TRBJ2-1, with 12 bases fitting TRBD2. This CDR3 comprises 16 residues. CDR1 LNHDA and CDR2 SQIVND come from the germline V gene (reference sequence). V lost 0 bases, J lost 8 bases, and 5 bases stayed unmatched. The CDR3 DNA sequence: TGTGCCAGTAGTATAGATCTAGCGGGGGGGCCCCATGAGCAGTTCTTC. It is translated as CASSIDLAGGPHEQFF.

The chain employs TRBV27 and TRBJ1-2; no clear D. CDR1 is MNHEY, CDR2 SMNVEV, per germline (reference sequence). V shed 3 bases and J shed 3 bases, with 11 bases lying between them. The CDR3 sequence is 14 residues long. For the CDR3, the DNA is TGTGCCAGCAGTTTTACTTGGGAGGACTATGGCTACACCTTC. Its protein product is CASSFTWEDYGYTF.

V is TRBV27 and J is TRBJ1-2; no reliable D call. The germline V gene encodes CDR1 MNHEY and CDR2 SMNVEV (reference sequence). V lost 5 bases and J 0 bases, leaving 7 bases between the germline ends. The CDR3 has 13 residues. The CDR3 bases are TGTGCCAGCAGTACAATATCTAACTATGGCTACACCTTC. This encodes CASSTISNYGYTF.

The chain has TRBV9 and TRBJ2-1; 10 bases are shared with TRBD2. The CDR3 length is 16 residues. J lost 9 bases, V lost 0 bases, and 9 bases had no gene match. The germline CDR1 and CDR2 sequences are SGDLS and YYNGEE. The CDR3 sequence: CASSVASSGGKTEQFF. CDR3 coding DNA: TGTGCCAGCAGCGTAGCGTCTAGCGGGGGCAAGACTGAGCAGTTCTTC.

The chain is built from TRBV7-8 and TRBJ1-5, with D tentatively TRBD1 (5 bases). Per germline, CDR1 SGHVS and CDR2 FQNEAQ. V shed 5 bases and J shed 6 bases, with 17 bases lying between them. The CDR3 is made up of 15 amino acids. The CDR3 coding sequence is TGTGCCAGCAGCCCGACAGTTTTAGACACTCAGCCCCAGCATTTT. This gives the protein CASSPTVLDTQPQHF.

The chain uses TRBV6-5 and TRBJ1-1; D gene uncertain. The ends were cut back, 6 bases at V and 6 bases at J, with 11 bases in the middle. The germline V gene encodes CDR1 MNHEY and CDR2 SVGAGI. The CDR3 has 12 amino acids. The CDR3 region is CASSLYGAEAFF. The DNA of the CDR3 is TGTGCCAGCAGCCTTTATGGGGCTGAAGCTTTCTTT.

This clone was seen a single time. The chain combines TRBV10-3 with TRBJ1-2; D is perhaps TRBD1 (5 bases). V was clipped by 3 bases and J by 3 bases, with 11 bases between them. Per the germline V gene, CDR1 is ENHRY and CDR2 is SYGVKD. The CDR3 extends over 14 amino acids. The CDR3 region has the DNA TGTGCCATCAGTGAAGGGACCGCCGACTATGGCTACACCTTC. Protein: CAISEGTADYGYTF.

The chain couples TRBV11-2 to TRBJ1-6; 7 positions match TRBD1. Germline-derived CDR1 and CDR2 are SGHAT and FQNNGV. The V segment lost 2 bases and the J segment 10 bases; nucleotides outside the gene matches: 5. The CDR3 is 14 residues long. The CDR3 here is CASSLPRGGSPLHF. CDR3 sequence (DNA): TGTGCCAGCAGCTTACCCAGGGGGGGATCACCCCTCCACTTT.

The chain links TRBV4-1 to TRBJ1-5; 7 nucleotides align to TRBD1. With V trimmed by 0 bases and J by 6 bases, 5 bases remained unmatched. This CDR3 region has 15 residues. Germline CDR1 is MGHRA and CDR2 is YSYEKL. CDR3 in DNA: TGCGCCAGCAGCCAAGATTCGGGACAGTCTCAGCCCCAGCATTTT. This gives the protein CASSQDSGQSQPQHF.

The chain links TRBV3-1 (or the pseudogene TRBV3-2) to TRBJ1-2; D is uncertain. The CDR3 runs to 14 residues. The V gene's germline CDR1 is LGHDT and CDR2 YNNKEL (reference sequence). Deletions cut 4 bases from V and 1 base from J, with 10 bases between. The CDR3, as DNA: TGTGCCAGCAGCCGAGACGGCAGTAACTATGGCTACACCTTC. It codes for CASSRDGSNYGYTF.

The rearrangement links TRBV20-1 to TRBJ1-1, with D hard to call. CDR3 size: 14 residues. The germline gives CDR1 DFQATT, CDR2 SNEGSKA (reference sequence). V dropped 3 bases and J dropped 0 bases, with 11 bases sitting between them. DNA for the CDR3: TGCAGTGCTAGTTTAGGCCCCATGAACACTGAAGCTTTCTTT. It specifies CSASLGPMNTEAFF.